This TCR beta chain was captured in a study of Tregs in tolerant kidney transplant recipients. The study, taken as a whole, reports: Validation in larger populations is needed because few patients were studied. Tregs expanded with activated donor B cells seemed most donor-specific. No direct test of biological reproducibility was done here.

Here immunoSEQ multiplex PCR was the method, and the copy in TCRdb shows in-frame clones only, minus some. The repertoire holds 100,000 to 150,000 clones, with 92% as singletons. CDR1 is SGHTA, CDR2 FQGNSA, per germline. V was trimmed by 2 bases and J by 4 bases, leaving 6 bases between them. The CDR3 sequence is 13 residues long. CD4+CD25+CD127- Tregs, CD4+CD25- non-Tregs, CD4 and CD8 cells were sorted. Worth noting for this clone: Antigen unknown.

The rearrangement joins TRBV7-2 to TRBJ1-5; D is perhaps TRBD1 (5 bases). What was sequenced was CD4+ T cells from blood. This TCR was recovered from a human donor in good health. In nucleotides, the CDR3 is TGTGCCAGCAGCTTAAAGGGGAATCAGCCCCAGCATTTT. Protein product: CASSLKGNQPQHF.